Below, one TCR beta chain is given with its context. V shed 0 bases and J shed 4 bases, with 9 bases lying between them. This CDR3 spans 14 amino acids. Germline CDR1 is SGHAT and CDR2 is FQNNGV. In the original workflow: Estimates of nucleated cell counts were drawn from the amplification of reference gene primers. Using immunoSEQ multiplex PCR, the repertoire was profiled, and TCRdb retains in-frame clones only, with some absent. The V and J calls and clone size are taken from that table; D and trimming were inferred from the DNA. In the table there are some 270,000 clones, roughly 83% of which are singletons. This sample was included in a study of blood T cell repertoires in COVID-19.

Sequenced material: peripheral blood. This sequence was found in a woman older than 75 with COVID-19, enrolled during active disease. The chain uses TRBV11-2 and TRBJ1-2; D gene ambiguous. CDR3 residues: CASSLDHSPYGYTF. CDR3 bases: TGTGCCAGCAGCTTAGATCATTCCCCCTATGGCTACACCTTC.